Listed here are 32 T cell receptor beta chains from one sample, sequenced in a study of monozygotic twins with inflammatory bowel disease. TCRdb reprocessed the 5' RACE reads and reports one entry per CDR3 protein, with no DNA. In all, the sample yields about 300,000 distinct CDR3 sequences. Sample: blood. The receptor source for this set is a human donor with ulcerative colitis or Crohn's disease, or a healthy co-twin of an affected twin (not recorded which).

CDR3 residues: CASSPAPQGGSGMDTQYF. The chain couples TRBV5-1 to TRBJ2-3; the TCRdb D gene call, TRBD1, has no DNA to confirm it. This CDR3 is 18 amino acids long. Germline lookup yields CDR1 SGHRS and CDR2 YFSETQ.

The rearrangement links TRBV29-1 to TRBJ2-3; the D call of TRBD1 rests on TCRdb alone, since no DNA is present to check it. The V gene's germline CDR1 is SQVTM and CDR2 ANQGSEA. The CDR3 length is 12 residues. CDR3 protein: CSETGDTDTQYF.

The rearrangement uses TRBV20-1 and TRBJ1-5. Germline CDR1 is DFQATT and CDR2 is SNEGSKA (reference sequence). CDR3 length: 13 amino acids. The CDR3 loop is CSAVLSESQPQHF.

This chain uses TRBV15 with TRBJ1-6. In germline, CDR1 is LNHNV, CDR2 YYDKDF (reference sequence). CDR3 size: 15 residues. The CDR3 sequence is CATSRALANNSPLHF.

The CDR3 region is CASSLFQSTDTQYF. The chain carries TRBV7-2 and TRBJ2-3. In germline, CDR1 is SGHTA, CDR2 FQGNSA. CDR3 length: 14 amino acids.

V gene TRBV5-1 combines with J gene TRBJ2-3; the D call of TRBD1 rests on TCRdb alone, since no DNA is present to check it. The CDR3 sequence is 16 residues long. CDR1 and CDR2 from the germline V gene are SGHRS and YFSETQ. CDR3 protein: CASSLPRGPFTDTQYF.

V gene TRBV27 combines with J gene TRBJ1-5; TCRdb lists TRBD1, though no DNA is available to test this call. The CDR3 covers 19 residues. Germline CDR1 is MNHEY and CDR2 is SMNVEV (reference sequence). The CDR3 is CASRNLKDRGDHSNQPQHF.

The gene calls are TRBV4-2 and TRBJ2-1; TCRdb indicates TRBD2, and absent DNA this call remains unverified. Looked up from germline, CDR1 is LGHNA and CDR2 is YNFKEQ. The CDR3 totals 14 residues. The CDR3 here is CASSQRDNSGRQFF.

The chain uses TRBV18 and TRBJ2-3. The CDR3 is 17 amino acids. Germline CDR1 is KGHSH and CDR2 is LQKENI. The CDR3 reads CASSPIWSATSTDTQYF.

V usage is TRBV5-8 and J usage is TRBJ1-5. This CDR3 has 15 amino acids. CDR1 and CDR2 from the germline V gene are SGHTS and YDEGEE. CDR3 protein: CASSLDRTSNQPQHF.

The CDR3 is CASSRGLAGVTGELFF. The V and J genes are TRBV7-2 and TRBJ2-2; TCRdb's D call, TRBD2, is unchecked because there is no DNA. The germline gives CDR1 SGHTA, CDR2 FQGNSA. This CDR3 is built from 16 residues.

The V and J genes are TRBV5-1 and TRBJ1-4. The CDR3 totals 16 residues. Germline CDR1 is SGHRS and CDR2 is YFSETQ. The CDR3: CASSQQRIARGEKLFF.

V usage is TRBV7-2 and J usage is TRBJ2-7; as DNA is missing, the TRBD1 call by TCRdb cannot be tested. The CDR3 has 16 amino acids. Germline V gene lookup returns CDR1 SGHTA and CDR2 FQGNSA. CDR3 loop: CASSPTTGTYPYEQYF.

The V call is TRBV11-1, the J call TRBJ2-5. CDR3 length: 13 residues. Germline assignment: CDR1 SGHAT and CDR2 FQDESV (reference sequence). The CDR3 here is CASGIAGPGTQYF.

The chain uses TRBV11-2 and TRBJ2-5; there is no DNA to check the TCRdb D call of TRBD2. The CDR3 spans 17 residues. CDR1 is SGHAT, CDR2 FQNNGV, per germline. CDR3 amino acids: CASSLDGGGARMKTQYF.

The CDR3 here is CASSWTSGSLYNEQFF. The V gene is TRBV5-1, the J gene TRBJ2-1; TCRdb calls TRBD2, which cannot be checked without DNA. The CDR3 length is 16 residues. Germline-derived CDR1 and CDR2 are SGHRS and YFSETQ.

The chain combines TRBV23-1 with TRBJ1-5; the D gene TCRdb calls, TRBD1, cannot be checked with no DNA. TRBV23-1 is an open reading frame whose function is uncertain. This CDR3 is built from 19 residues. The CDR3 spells CASTLRWGAPYDEYQPQHF.

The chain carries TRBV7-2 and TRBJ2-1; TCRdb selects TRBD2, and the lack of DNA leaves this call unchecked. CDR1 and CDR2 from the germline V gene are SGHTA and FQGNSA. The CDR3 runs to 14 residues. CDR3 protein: CASRASGAYNEQFF.

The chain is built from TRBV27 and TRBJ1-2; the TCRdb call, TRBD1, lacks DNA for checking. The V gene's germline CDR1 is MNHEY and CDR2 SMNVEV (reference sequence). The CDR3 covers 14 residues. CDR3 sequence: CASSFNRGTYGYTF.

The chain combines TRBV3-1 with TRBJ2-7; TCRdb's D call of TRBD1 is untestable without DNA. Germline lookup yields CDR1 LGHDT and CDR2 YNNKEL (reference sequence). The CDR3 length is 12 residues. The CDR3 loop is CASKRGTDEQYF.

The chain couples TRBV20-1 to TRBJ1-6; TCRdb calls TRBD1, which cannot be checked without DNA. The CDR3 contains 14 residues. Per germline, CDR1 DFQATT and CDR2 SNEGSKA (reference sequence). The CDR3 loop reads CSARQGGNNSPLHF.

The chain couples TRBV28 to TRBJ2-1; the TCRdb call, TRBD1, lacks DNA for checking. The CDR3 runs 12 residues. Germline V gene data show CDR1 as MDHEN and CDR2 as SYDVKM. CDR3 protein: CASATGANEQFF.

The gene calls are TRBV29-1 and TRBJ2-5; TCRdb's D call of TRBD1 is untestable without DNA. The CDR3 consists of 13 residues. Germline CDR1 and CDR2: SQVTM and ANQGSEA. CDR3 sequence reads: CPTERGIQETQYF.

Here the CDR3 reads CASSYDSWGGTNTQYF. The chain recombines TRBV6-5 with TRBJ2-3; lacking DNA, the TRBD1 call made by TCRdb goes unchecked. Germline CDR1 MNHEY, CDR2 SVGAGI. The CDR3 sequence is 16 residues long.

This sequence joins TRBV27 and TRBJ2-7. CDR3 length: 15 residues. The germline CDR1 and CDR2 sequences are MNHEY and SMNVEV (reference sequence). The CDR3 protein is CASSLLRGAPYEQYF.

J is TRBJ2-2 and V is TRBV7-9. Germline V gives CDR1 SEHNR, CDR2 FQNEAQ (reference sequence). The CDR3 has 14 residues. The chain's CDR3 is CASSLVFVTGELFF.

The CDR3 sequence: CASRPGLHNEQFF. The J gene is TRBJ2-1, the V gene TRBV5-6; TCRdb selects TRBD2, and the lack of DNA leaves this call unchecked. Germline V gives CDR1 SGHDT, CDR2 YYEEEE. CDR3 length: 13 amino acids.

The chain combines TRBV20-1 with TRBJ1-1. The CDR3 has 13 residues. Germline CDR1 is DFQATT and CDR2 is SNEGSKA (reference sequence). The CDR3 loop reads CSARVGGGAEAFF.

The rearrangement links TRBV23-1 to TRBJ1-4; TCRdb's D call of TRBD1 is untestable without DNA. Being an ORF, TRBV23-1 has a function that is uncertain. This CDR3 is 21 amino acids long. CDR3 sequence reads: CASRAFGTGRRICIRNEKLFF.

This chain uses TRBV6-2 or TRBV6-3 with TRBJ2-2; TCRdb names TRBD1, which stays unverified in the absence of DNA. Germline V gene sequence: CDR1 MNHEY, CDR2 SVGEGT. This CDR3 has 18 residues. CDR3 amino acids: CASSQPPSWGGRTGELFF.

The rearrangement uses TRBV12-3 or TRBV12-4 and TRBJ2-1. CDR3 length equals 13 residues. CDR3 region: CASSRSTYNEQFF.

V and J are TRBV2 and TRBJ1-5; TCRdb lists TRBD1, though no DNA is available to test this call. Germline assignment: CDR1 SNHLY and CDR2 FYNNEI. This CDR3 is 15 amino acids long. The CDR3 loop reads CASSEIRGVGQPQHF.